The present entry profiles one TCR beta chain with its context. Its target is not known. Generated by immunoSEQ multiplex PCR, the TCRdb table keeps only in-frame clones and is missing some. The sample has around 84,000 clones, 88% seen once. The data belong to a study of T cell responses to AZD1222 COVID-19 vaccine. Study-level information: Pooling covered second doses at about 4 or about 12 weeks.

Germline CDR1 reads LNHNV; CDR2 reads YYDKDF (reference sequence). The trim removed 0 bases at V and 5 bases at J, leaving 3 bases unmatched. The CDR3 covers 16 residues. Study results and limitations: Most donors were white British, females outnumbered males, and clonal diversity was possibly underestimated.

The material was peripheral blood, obtained on day 0 of AZD1222 vaccination. The rearrangement joins TRBV15 to TRBJ2-2, with 10 bases identical to TRBD1. The sequence was collected from an adult in good health. Here the CDR3 DNA reads TGTGCCACCAGCAGAGAGAGGACAGGGGGTACCGGGGAGCTGTTTTTT. It is translated as CATSRERTGGTGELFF.